These 14 T cell receptor beta chains were sequenced from one sample in a study of blood T cell repertoires in COVID-19 (dated by TCRdb to 2018 to 2021). The library was produced with the immunoSEQ multiplex PCR assay. TCRdb took over this immuneACCESS table, retaining in-frame rearrangements with V and J assigned. Such tables are incomplete; in checked studies, under half of the missing clones stem from an unresolved V gene, and the remainder is unexplained. Recorded for this sample are 270,000 or so clones; around 90% of them occurred a single time. The ten largest clones add up to under 3% of the sample. Sample: PBMCs or T cells enriched from blood (not recorded which). Receptors originate from a woman in her thirties or forties with acute COVID-19.

The rearrangement joins TRBV11-3 to TRBJ1-6; D is ambiguous. The CDR3 loop spans 12 amino acids. CDR1 is SGHNT and CDR2 is YENEEA in the germline V gene. Trimming shortened V by 3 bases and J by 9 bases, and 6 bases separated the two germline ends. The CDR3 nucleotides are TGTGCCAGCAGCTTTCCCGGTTCACCCCTCCACTTT. This codes for CASSFPGSPLHF.

This chain joins TRBV5-1 and TRBJ1-4, with TRBD1 matching over 7 bases. Germline V gene data show CDR1 as SGHRS and CDR2 as YFSETQ. The trim removed 7 bases at V and 4 bases at J, leaving 10 bases unmatched. There are 15 residues in the CDR3. CDR3 sequence (DNA): TGCGCCAGCCCCGGGACAGCCGCGGTTAATGAAAAACTGTTTTTT. Protein sequence: CASPGTAAVNEKLFF.

This chain connects TRBV27 to TRBJ1-2; no reliable D call. Per germline, CDR1 MNHEY and CDR2 SMNVEV (reference sequence). The CDR3 runs 15 residues. V lost 1 base and J 0 bases, leaving 9 bases between the germline ends. DNA for the CDR3: TGTGCCAGCAGTTTATGGGCAGTCCCTAACTATGGCTACACCTTC. Residues: CASSLWAVPNYGYTF.

This clone was recorded a few times. This chain connects TRBV5-1 to TRBJ2-7, with D tentatively TRBD1 (7 bases). The CDR3 sequence is 16 residues long. V was shortened by 7 bases and J by 0 bases, with 20 bases between the two germline ends. Germline CDR1 SGHRS, CDR2 YFSETQ. CDR3 sequence (DNA): TGCGCCAGCGCGCGGACAGGAGGGTTGAGCTCCTACGAGCAGTACTTC. Translated, it gives CASARTGGLSSYEQYF.

The V gene is TRBV25-1, the J gene TRBJ1-3, with no clear D. The V gene's germline CDR1 is MGHDK and CDR2 SYGVNS. CDR3 length equals 16 residues. V lost 1 base and J lost 0, with 10 bases in between. The CDR3 bases are TGTGCCAGCAGTGAATTCGAGGGCTACTCTGGAAACACCATATATTTT. Its translation is CASSEFEGYSGNTIYF.

V is TRBV19 and J is TRBJ2-7; 7 bases align to TRBD1. Germline assignment: CDR1 LNHDA and CDR2 SQIVND (reference sequence). The CDR3 runs to 15 residues. Germline trimming cut 3 bases from V and 3 bases from J; bases unmatched to any gene: 8. The chain's CDR3 is CASSMVGDSFYEQYF. For the CDR3, the DNA is TGTGCCAGTAGTATGGTAGGGGACAGCTTCTACGAGCAGTACTTC.

The V and J genes are TRBV7-8 and TRBJ2-3; 13 nucleotides agree with TRBD2. V was clipped by 0 bases and J by 5 bases; unmatched bases: 8. This CDR3 is 18 amino acids long. Germline assignment: CDR1 SGHVS and CDR2 FQNEAQ. The CDR3 sequence is CASSLAGLAGTSGDTQYF. Written as DNA, the CDR3 is TGTGCCAGCAGCTTAGCGGGACTAGCGGGGACCAGCGGAGATACGCAGTATTTT. The full variable domain, in which reference TRBV7-8 and TRBJ2-3 provide the parts outside the CDR3, is GAGVSQSPRYKVAKRGQDVALRCDPISGHVSLFWYQQALGQGPEFLTYFQNEAQLDKSGLPSDRFFAERPEGSVSTLKIQRTQQEDSAVYLCASSLAGLAGTSGDTQYFGPGTRLTVL.

This clone was found once. This chain uses TRBV19 with TRBJ1-6; D is ambiguous. CDR3 length: 17 residues. Trimming stripped 3 bases from V and 2 bases from J, with 14 bases between. The germline V gene encodes CDR1 LNHDA and CDR2 SQIVND (reference sequence). The CDR3 region has the DNA TGTGCCAGTAGTATTAATCAACAGCAGACCTATAATTCACCCCTCCACTTT. The encoded protein is CASSINQQQTYNSPLHF.

The gene calls are TRBV28 and TRBJ1-5; TRBD1 agrees at 7 bases. CDR1 and CDR2 from the germline V gene are MDHEN and SYDVKM. J lost 1 base, V lost 8 bases, and 5 bases had no gene match. The CDR3 is made up of 14 amino acids. CDR3 region: CASSGQRSNQPQHF. CDR3 bases: TGTGCCAGCTCGGGACAGAGAAGCAATCAGCCCCAGCATTTT.

The genes are TRBV2 and TRBJ1-6, with 7 bases fitting TRBD1. V was clipped by 6 bases and J by 7 bases; unmatched bases: 12. Germline V gene data show CDR1 as SNHLY and CDR2 as FYNNEI. The CDR3 has 16 residues. The CDR3 sequence is CASRVISGQTNSPLHF. DNA for the CDR3: TGTGCCAGCAGGGTTATATCGGGACAGACAAATTCACCCCTCCACTTT. The full variable domain, its missing parts supplied by reference TRBV2 and TRBJ1-6, is EPEVTQTPSHQVTQMGQEVILRCVPISNHLYFYWYRQILGQKVEFLVSFYNNEISEKSEIFDDQFSVERPDGSNFTLKIRSTKLEDSAMYFCASRVISGQTNSPLHFGNGTRLTVT.

This chain uses TRBV7-2 with TRBJ2-1; 10 positions agree with TRBD2. Germline assignment: CDR1 SGHTA and CDR2 FQGNSA. The CDR3 is 16 residues long. After removal of 4 bases from V and 15 bases from J, the junction contained 18 bases not matched to a gene. The CDR3 sequence is CASSSQTGTSATPMFF. CDR3 nucleotide sequence: TGTGCCAGCAGCTCCCAAACCGGGACTAGCGCCACCCCAATGTTCTTC. The variable domain in full, with the rest retrieved from reference TRBV7-2 and TRBJ2-1, is GAGVSQSPSNKVTEKGKDVELRCDPISGHTALYWYRQSLGQGLEFLIYFQGNSAPDKSGLPSDRFSAERTGGSVSTLTIQRTQQEDSAVYLCASSSQTGTSATPMFFGPGTRLTVL.

DNA of the CDR3: TGTGCCAGCAGTCCGGACAGGGGCAAGGGCTACACCTTC. Translated, it gives CASSPDRGKGYTF. V gene TRBV2 combines with J gene TRBJ1-2, with 9 bases identical to TRBD1. Germline V gene sequence: CDR1 SNHLY, CDR2 FYNNEI. The CDR3 has 13 amino acids. V lost 5 bases, J lost 8 bases, and 6 bases stayed unmatched.

The chain recombines TRBV10-3 with TRBJ2-5, with a possible D match to TRBD2 (5 bases). CDR1 and CDR2 (germline): ENHRY, SYGVKD. The ends were cut back, 6 bases at V and 5 bases at J, with 13 bases in the middle. The CDR3 consists of 13 residues. The CDR3 region is CAIRDWPRETQYF. The DNA for the CDR3 is TGTGCCATCAGGGACTGGCCCAGGGAGACCCAGTACTTC.

The chain recombines TRBV5-6 with TRBJ2-3, with 12 bases that match TRBD2. The CDR3 runs 19 residues. Germline V CDR1 and CDR2: SGHDT, YYEEEE. J gave up 0 bases and V 3 bases, and 11 bases lay outside the gene matches. The CDR3 sequence: CASSSTGTSGYASTDTQYF. CDR3 nucleotide sequence: TGTGCCAGCAGCTCGACCGGGACTAGCGGGTATGCTAGCACAGATACGCAGTATTTT.